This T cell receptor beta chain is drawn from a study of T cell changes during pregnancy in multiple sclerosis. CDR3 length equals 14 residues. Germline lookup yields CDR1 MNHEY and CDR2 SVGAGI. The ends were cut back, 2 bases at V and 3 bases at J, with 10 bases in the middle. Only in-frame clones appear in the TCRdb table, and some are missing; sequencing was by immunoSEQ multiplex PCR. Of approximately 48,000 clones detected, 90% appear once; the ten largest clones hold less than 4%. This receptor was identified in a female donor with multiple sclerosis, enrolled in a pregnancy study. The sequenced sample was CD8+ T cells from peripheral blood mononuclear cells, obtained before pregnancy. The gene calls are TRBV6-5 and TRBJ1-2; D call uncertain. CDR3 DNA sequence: TGTGCCAGCAGTTACGGGCAGCAGGACTATGGCTACACCTTC. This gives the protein CASSYGQQDYGYTF.